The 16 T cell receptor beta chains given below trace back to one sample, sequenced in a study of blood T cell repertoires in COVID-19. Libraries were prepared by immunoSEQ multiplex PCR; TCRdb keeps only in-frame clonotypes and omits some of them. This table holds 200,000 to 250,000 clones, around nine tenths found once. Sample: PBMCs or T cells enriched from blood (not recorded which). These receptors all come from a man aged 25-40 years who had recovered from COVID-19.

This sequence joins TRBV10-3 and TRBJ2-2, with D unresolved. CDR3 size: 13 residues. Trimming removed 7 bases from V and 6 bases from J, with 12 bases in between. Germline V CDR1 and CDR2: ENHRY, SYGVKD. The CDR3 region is CAIMNSSPGELFF. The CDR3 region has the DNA TGTGCCATCATGAATAGCTCTCCCGGGGAGCTGTTTTTT.

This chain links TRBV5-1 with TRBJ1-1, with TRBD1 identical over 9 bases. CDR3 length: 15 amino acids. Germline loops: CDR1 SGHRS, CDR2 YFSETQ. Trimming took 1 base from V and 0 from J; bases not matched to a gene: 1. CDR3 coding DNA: TGCGCCAGCAGCTTGACAGGGGGCTTGAACACTGAAGCTTTCTTT. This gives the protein CASSLTGGLNTEAFF.

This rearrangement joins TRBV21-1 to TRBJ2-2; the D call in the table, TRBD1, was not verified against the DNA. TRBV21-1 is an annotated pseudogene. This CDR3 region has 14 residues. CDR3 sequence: CASRDSLNTGELFF. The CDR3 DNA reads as TGTGCCAGCCGGGACAGTCTAAACACCGGGGAGCTGTTTTTT.

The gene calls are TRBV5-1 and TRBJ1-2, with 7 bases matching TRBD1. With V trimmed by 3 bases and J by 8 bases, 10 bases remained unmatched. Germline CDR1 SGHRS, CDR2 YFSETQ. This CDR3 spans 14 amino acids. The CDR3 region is CASSSQNTGEGYTF. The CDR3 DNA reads TGCGCCAGCAGCTCCCAAAATACAGGGGAAGGCTACACCTTC.

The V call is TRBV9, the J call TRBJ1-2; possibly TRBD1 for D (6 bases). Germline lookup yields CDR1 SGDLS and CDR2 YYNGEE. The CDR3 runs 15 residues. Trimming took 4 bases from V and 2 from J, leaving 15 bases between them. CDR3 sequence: CASSPTSTGNYGYTF. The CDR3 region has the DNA TGTGCCAGCAGCCCAACATCGACAGGAAACTATGGCTACACCTTC. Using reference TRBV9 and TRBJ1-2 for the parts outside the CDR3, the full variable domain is DSGVTQTPKHLITATGQRVTLRCSPRSGDLSVYWYQQSLDQGLQFLIQYYNGEERAKGNILERFSAQQFPDLHSELNLSSLELGDSALYFCASSPTSTGNYGYTFGSGTRLTVV.

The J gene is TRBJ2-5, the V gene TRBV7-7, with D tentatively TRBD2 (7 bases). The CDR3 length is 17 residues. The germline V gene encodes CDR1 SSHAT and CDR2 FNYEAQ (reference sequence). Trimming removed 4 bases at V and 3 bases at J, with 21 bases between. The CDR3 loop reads CASSSAGGITGKETQYF. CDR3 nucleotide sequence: TGTGCCAGCAGCTCCGCCGGGGGGATTACAGGGAAAGAGACCCAGTACTTC.

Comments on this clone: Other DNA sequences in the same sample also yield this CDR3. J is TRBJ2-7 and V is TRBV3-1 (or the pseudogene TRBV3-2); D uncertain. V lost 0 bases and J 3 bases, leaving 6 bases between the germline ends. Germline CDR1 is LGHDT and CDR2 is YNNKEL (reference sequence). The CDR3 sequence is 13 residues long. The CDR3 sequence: CASSQEGVYEQYF. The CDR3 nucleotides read TGTGCCAGCAGCCAAGAAGGAGTCTACGAGCAGTACTTC.

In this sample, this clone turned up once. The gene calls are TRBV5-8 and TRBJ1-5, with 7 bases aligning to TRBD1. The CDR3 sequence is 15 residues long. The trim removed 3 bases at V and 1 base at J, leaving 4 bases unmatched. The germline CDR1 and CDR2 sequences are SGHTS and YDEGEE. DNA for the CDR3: TGTGCCAGCAGCTCGACAGGGAAGAGCAATCAGCCCCAGCATTTT. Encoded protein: CASSSTGKSNQPQHF.

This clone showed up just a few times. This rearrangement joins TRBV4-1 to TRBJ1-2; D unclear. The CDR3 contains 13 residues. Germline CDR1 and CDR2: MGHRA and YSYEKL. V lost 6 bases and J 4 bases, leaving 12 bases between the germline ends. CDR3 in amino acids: CASRREGIYGYTF. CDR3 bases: TGCGCCAGCAGGAGAGAGGGTATCTATGGCTACACCTTC.

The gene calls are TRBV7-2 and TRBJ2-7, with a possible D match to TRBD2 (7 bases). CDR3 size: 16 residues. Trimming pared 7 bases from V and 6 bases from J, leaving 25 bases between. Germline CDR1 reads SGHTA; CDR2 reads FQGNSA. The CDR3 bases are TGTGCCAGCACCCCCCAGGGGAGGGGGGGGTTAGGCGAGCAGTACTTC. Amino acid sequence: CASTPQGRGGLGEQYF.

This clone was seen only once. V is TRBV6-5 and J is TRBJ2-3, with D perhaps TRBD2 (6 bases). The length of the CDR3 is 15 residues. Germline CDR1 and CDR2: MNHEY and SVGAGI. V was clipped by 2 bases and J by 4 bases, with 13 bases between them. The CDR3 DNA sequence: TGTGCCAGCAGTTACCAAATGACTAGACCAGATACGCAGTATTTT. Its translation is CASSYQMTRPDTQYF.

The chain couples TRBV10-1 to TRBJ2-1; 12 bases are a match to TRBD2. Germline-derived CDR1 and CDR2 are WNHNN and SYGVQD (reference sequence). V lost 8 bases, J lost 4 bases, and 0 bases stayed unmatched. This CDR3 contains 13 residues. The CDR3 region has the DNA TGCGCCAGCGGGACTAGCGGGTACAATGAGCAGTTCTTC. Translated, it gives CASGTSGYNEQFF.

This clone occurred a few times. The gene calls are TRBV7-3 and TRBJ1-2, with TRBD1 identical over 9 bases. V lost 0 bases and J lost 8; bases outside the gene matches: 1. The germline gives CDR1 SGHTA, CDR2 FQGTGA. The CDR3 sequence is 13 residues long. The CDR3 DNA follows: TGTGCCAGCAGCTTAACCGGGACAGGGGGCTACACCTTC. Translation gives CASSLTGTGGYTF.

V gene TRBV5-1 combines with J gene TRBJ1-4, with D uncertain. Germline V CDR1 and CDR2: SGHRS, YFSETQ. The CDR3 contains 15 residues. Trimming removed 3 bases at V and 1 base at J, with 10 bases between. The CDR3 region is CASSSLEETNEKLFF. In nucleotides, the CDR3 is TGCGCCAGCAGCTCCCTGGAGGAAACTAATGAAAAACTGTTTTTT.

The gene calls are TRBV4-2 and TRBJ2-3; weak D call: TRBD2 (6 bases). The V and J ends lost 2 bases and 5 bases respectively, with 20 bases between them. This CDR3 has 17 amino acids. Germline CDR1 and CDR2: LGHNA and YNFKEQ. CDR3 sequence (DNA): TGTGCCAGCAGCCAAAATAGCGGAGGAGGTACCCAAGATACGCAGTATTTT. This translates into CASSQNSGGGTQDTQYF.

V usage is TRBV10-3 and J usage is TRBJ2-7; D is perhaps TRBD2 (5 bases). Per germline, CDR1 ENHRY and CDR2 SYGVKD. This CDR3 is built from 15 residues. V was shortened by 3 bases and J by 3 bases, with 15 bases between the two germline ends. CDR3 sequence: CAISDGNRVNYEQYF. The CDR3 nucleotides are TGTGCCATCAGTGACGGGAATAGAGTCAACTACGAGCAGTACTTC.